This TCR beta chain was identified in a study of blood T cell repertoires in COVID-19. This clone showed up just a few times. Trimming took off 7 bases at V and 6 bases at J, with 12 bases between the two ends. Germline loops: CDR1 MDHEN, CDR2 SYDVKM. The CDR3 loop spans 12 amino acids. The table came from immunoSEQ multiplex PCR; TCRdb's copy has only in-frame clones and leaves some out. The repertoire has approximately 330,000 clones, roughly 87% of them found once; the top ten carry roughly 8.9%. The chain joins TRBV28 to TRBJ1-1; TRBD1 is a possible D gene (5 bases). The clonotype originates from a man aged 30 to 39 with COVID-19, enrolled during active disease. Source material: peripheral blood. CDR3 amino acids: CASTSWGAEAFF. The CDR3, as DNA: TGTGCCAGCACCTCCTGGGGGGCTGAAGCTTTCTTT.